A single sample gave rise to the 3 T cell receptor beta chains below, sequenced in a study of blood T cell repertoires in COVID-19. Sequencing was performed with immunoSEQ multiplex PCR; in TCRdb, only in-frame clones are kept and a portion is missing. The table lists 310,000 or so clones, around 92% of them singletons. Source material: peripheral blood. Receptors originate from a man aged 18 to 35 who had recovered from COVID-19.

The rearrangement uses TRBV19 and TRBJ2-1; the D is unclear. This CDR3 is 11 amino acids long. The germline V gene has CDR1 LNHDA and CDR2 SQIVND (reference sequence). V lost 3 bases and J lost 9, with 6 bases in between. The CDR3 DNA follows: TGTGCCAGTAGTATTGGTAGTGAGCAGTTCTTC. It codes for CASSIGSEQFF.

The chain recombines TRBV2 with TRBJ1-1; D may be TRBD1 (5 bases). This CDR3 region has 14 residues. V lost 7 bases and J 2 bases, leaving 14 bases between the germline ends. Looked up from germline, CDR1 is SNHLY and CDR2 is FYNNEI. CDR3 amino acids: CASTPHGGNTEAFF. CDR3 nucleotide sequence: TGTGCCAGCACTCCCCACGGGGGAAACACTGAAGCTTTCTTT.

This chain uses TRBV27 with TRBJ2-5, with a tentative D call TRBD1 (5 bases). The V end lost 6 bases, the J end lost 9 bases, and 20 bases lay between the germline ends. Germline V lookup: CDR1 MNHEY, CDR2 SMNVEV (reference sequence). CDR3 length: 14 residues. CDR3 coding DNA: TGTGCCAGCAGACCGACAGCGCAACGTAGACCCCAGTACTTC. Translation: CASRPTAQRRPQYF.